These 30 T cell receptor beta chains were sequenced from one sample in a study of technical replicates of blood from several donors. Method: immunoSEQ multiplex PCR; TCRdb's copy keeps in-frame clones and lacks some. The table records fewer than 75,000 clones, 93% of them present only once. Sequencing was carried out using T cells isolated from PBMCs. These receptors all come from a human donor in good health.

The chain employs TRBV29-1 and TRBJ2-1; a possible D gene is TRBD2 (6 bases). The CDR3 is 15 amino acids. The germline CDR1 and CDR2 sequences are SQVTM and ANQGSEA. Deletions cut 2 bases from V and 9 bases from J, with 20 bases between. CDR3 sequence (DNA): TGCAGCGTTGAAAGGGCAGGGACGGGAGCGGGTGAGCAGTTCTTC. This sequence encodes CSVERAGTGAGEQFF.

The chain combines TRBV6-4 with TRBJ2-3; 7 nucleotides align to TRBD2. This CDR3 has 13 amino acids. J lost 6 bases, V lost 6 bases, and 6 bases had no gene match. The germline V gene encodes CDR1 MRHNA and CDR2 SNTAGT. Here the CDR3 DNA reads TGTGCCAGCAGCCGGGAGGAGCTCGATACGCAGTATTTT. Protein: CASSREELDTQYF.

This chain links TRBV11-3 with TRBJ1-1, with 9 positions matching TRBD1. Germline lookup yields CDR1 SGHNT and CDR2 YENEEA. V dropped 5 bases and J dropped 1; count of bases not matched to a gene: 5. The CDR3 is 15 residues long. DNA of the CDR3: TGTGCCAGCAGCAGAATACAGGGGGCGAACACTGAAGCTTTCTTT. Protein product: CASSRIQGANTEAFF.

The genes are TRBV29-1 and TRBJ1-4, with 7 bases aligning to TRBD1. Germline CDR1 reads SQVTM; CDR2 reads ANQGSEA. Trimming at V came to 4 bases and at J to 3 bases, leaving 17 bases not matched to a gene. The CDR3 is 18 amino acids. The CDR3 sequence is CSVGQTKTTGEANEKLFF. For the CDR3, the DNA is TGCAGCGTTGGCCAAACCAAGACTACAGGGGAGGCTAATGAAAAACTGTTTTTT.

The chain carries TRBV7-8 and TRBJ1-4, with D possibly TRBD1 on 6 matching bases. V lost 5 bases and J 2 bases, leaving 27 bases between the germline ends. The CDR3 has 20 amino acids. Per the germline V gene, CDR1 is SGHVS and CDR2 is FQNEAQ. The CDR3 region is CASSQHAGAGAILTNEKLFF. CDR3 coding DNA: TGTGCCAGCAGCCAACATGCGGGGGCGGGGGCGATTCTCACTAATGAAAAACTGTTTTTT.

This chain links TRBV5-1 with TRBJ1-1; D is ambiguous. The CDR3 length is 12 residues. Germline CDR1 reads SGHRS; CDR2 reads YFSETQ. V gave up 1 base and J gave up 7 bases, with 8 bases separating them. CDR3 in amino acids: CASSLYGDEAFF. DNA for the CDR3: TGCGCCAGCAGCTTGTACGGGGATGAAGCTTTCTTT.

CDR3 sequence: CASSLGLNEQFF. CDR3 in DNA: TGCGCCAGCAGCCTAGGACTTAATGAGCAGTTCTTC. J is TRBJ2-1 and V is TRBV5-1; maybe TRBD2 (5 bases). Trimming pared 4 bases from V and 7 bases from J, leaving 9 bases between. The CDR3 runs 12 residues. CDR1 is SGHRS and CDR2 is YFSETQ in the germline V gene. Full variable domain (remainder filled in from reference TRBV5-1 and TRBJ2-1): KAGVTQTPRYLIKTRGQQVTLSCSPISGHRSVSWYQQTPGQGLQFLFEYFSETQRNKGNFPGRFSGRQFSNSRSEMNVSTLELGDSALYLCASSLGLNEQFFGPGTRLTVL.

The chain joins TRBV28 to TRBJ2-7; D is unclear. Germline loops: CDR1 MDHEN, CDR2 SYDVKM. This CDR3 has 15 residues. Trimming took 3 bases from V and 4 from J, leaving 16 bases between them. CDR3 protein: CASSFQPGPGYEQYF. The CDR3 coding sequence is TGTGCCAGCAGTTTCCAACCAGGTCCCGGTTACGAGCAGTACTTC.

V is TRBV28 and J is TRBJ2-1; 14 nucleotides match TRBD2. Trimming took 5 bases from V and 8 from J; bases not matched to a gene: 11. The germline CDR1 and CDR2 sequences are MDHEN and SYDVKM. The CDR3 runs 17 residues. CDR3 DNA: TGTGCCAGCAGTATTATACCGGGACTAGCGGGAGACTATGAGCAGTTCTTC. It codes for CASSIIPGLAGDYEQFF.

The chain is built from TRBV9 and TRBJ1-2; D perhaps matches TRBD1 (6 bases). Germline V lookup: CDR1 SGDLS, CDR2 YYNGEE. There are 15 residues in the CDR3. With 5 bases removed from V and 2 bases from J, the gap between germline ends came to 16 bases. CDR3 in DNA: TGTGCCAGCAGTCCTGGGGGCTTCCAAAACTATGGCTACACCTTC. As protein: CASSPGGFQNYGYTF.

V usage is TRBV7-7 and J usage is TRBJ2-5; the D gene is possibly TRBD2 (7 bases). The CDR3 runs to 14 residues. Trimming shortened V by 5 bases and J by 4 bases, and 14 bases separated the two germline ends. Per germline, CDR1 SSHAT and CDR2 FNYEAQ (reference sequence). The CDR3 sequence is CASSQGRETETQYF. The CDR3 DNA reads as TGTGCCAGCAGCCAGGGGAGGGAGACAGAGACCCAGTACTTC.

The chain carries TRBV29-1 and TRBJ2-1, with 13 positions matching TRBD2. The trim removed 6 bases at V and 0 bases at J, leaving 14 bases unmatched. CDR1 and CDR2 from the germline V gene are SQVTM and ANQGSEA. There are 19 residues in the CDR3. This CDR3 is CSVNSGGLAGATSYNEQFF. In nucleotides, the CDR3 is TGCAGCGTCAACTCGGGCGGACTAGCGGGAGCGACCTCCTACAATGAGCAGTTCTTC.

This clone was counted a single time. The V gene is TRBV9, the J gene TRBJ1-2; no definite D call. V was cut by 2 bases and J by 5 bases, with 22 bases left in between. Germline V gives CDR1 SGDLS, CDR2 YYNGEE. The CDR3 loop spans 17 amino acids. In DNA, the CDR3 is TGTGCCAGCAGCGTCTCCGCCACGCGGGAGGTTGGGTATGGCTACACCTTC. Residues: CASSVSATREVGYGYTF.

This clone was seen just once. The genes are TRBV9 and TRBJ2-3; 7 nucleotides match TRBD2. The CDR3 extends over 16 amino acids. The germline V gene has CDR1 SGDLS and CDR2 YYNGEE. The junction had 6 bases not matched to a gene; V was cut back by 0 bases and J by 2 bases. The CDR3 loop reads CASSVEAGIHTDTQYF. The CDR3 nucleotides read TGTGCCAGCAGCGTAGAAGCGGGGATCCACACAGATACGCAGTATTTT.

The chain joins TRBV5-1 to TRBJ1-1, with TRBD1 matching 7 bases. The V segment lost 4 bases and the J segment 3 bases; nucleotides outside the gene matches: 9. Germline V CDR1 and CDR2: SGHRS, YFSETQ. This CDR3 comprises 15 residues. The CDR3 protein is CASSSYRGSDTEAFF. The CDR3 coding sequence is TGCGCCAGCAGCAGTTACAGGGGCTCGGACACTGAAGCTTTCTTT.

CDR3 nucleotide sequence: TGTGCCAGCAGTTGGGACAGGGGGCCGGAAAAACTGTTTTTT. Protein sequence: CASSWDRGPEKLFF. The J gene is TRBJ1-4, the V gene TRBV28; 12 nucleotides align to TRBD1. The length of the CDR3 is 14 residues. V lost 4 bases, J lost 8 bases, and 2 bases stayed unmatched. CDR1 MDHEN and CDR2 SYDVKM come from the germline V gene. The full variable domain, its missing parts supplied by reference TRBV28 and TRBJ1-4, is DVKVTQSSRYLVKRTGEKVFLECVQDMDHENMFWYRQDPGLGLRLIYFSYDVKMKEKGDIPEGYSVSREKKERFSLILESASTNQTSMYLCASSWDRGPEKLFFGSGTQLSVL.

V is TRBV14 and J is TRBJ2-1; 7 bases fit TRBD1. Germline V gives CDR1 SGHDN, CDR2 FVKESK. With V trimmed by 1 base and J by 15 bases, 9 bases remained unmatched. The CDR3 has 13 residues. CDR3 nucleotide sequence: TGTGCCAGCAGCCAAGGGGACAGAAGTTATAGGTTCTTC. Translation: CASSQGDRSYRFF.

V usage is TRBV4-1 and J usage is TRBJ1-5, with TRBD1 as a possible D gene (6 bases). CDR1 is MGHRA, CDR2 YSYEKL, per germline. Trimming pared 0 bases from V and 3 bases from J, leaving 9 bases between. The CDR3 runs 15 residues. In nucleotides, the CDR3 is TGCGCCAGCAGCCAAGATGGACAGTTCAATCAGCCCCAGCATTTT. Its translation: CASSQDGQFNQPQHF.

This chain links TRBV7-3 with TRBJ1-4, with TRBD1 as a possible D gene (6 bases). CDR3 length equals 15 residues. Germline lookup yields CDR1 SGHTA and CDR2 FQGTGA. V was cut by 5 bases and J by 0 bases, with 10 bases left in between. CDR3 sequence reads: CASSPRTATNEKLFF. As DNA, the CDR3 is TGTGCCAGCAGCCCCCGGACAGCAACTAATGAAAAACTGTTTTTT.

This clone was seen once. This chain links TRBV4-1 with TRBJ2-4; D uncertain. CDR1 MGHRA and CDR2 YSYEKL come from the germline V gene. The ends were cut back, 3 bases at V and 0 bases at J, with 9 bases in the middle. The CDR3 spans 15 residues. This CDR3 is CASSQLVLAKNIQYF. CDR3 nucleotide sequence: TGCGCCAGCAGCCAGTTAGTGCTAGCCAAAAACATTCAGTACTTC.

J is TRBJ1-4 and V is TRBV4-1; 9 positions agree with TRBD1. J lost 5 bases, V lost 0 bases, and 13 bases had no gene match. Germline lookup yields CDR1 MGHRA and CDR2 YSYEKL. The CDR3 has 19 amino acids. The CDR3 spells CASSQEVGQGRYWNEKLFF. The CDR3, as DNA: TGCGCCAGCAGCCAAGAAGTGGGACAGGGACGGTACTGGAATGAAAAACTGTTTTTT.

This chain connects TRBV21-1 to TRBJ1-4. TRBV21-1 is listed as a pseudogene. The CDR3 has 19 amino acids. CDR3 bases: TGTGCCAGCAGCCCCCCCCTCGCGGGTGAGAGAATGGAGAATGAAAAACTGTTTTTT. Its translation is CASSPPLAGERMENEKLFF.

This sequence joins TRBV7-9 and TRBJ2-1; 13 bases match TRBD2. Per germline, CDR1 SEHNR and CDR2 FQNEAQ (reference sequence). The CDR3 sequence is 18 residues long. V lost 5 bases and J lost 5; bases outside the gene matches: 12. CDR3 sequence: CASSRLGLAGVIDNEQFF. In DNA, the CDR3 is TGTGCCAGCAGCCGACTTGGACTAGCGGGAGTAATCGACAATGAGCAGTTCTTC.

In this sample, this clone turned up a few times. The V call is TRBV14, the J call TRBJ2-7; 8 positions agree with TRBD1. CDR3 length: 13 amino acids. In germline, CDR1 is SGHDN, CDR2 FVKESK. V was pared by 1 base and J by 5 bases, with 1 base of the junction left unmatched. The CDR3 here is CASSQGTGNEQYF. CDR3 coding DNA: TGTGCCAGCAGCCAAGGGACAGGGAACGAGCAGTACTTC.

The chain uses TRBV6-1 and TRBJ2-7, with 10 bases matching TRBD1. Per the germline V gene, CDR1 is MNHNS and CDR2 is SASEGT. The CDR3 runs 16 residues. With 2 bases clipped from V and 2 bases from J, the junction kept 6 bases outside the gene matches. CDR3 sequence (DNA): TGTGCCAGCAGTGAATGGGGACAGGGGCCCCCCTACGAGCAGTACTTC. Translating it yields CASSEWGQGPPYEQYF.

V and J are TRBV29-1 and TRBJ2-7, with 9 bases identical to TRBD2. Losses at the gene ends were 1 base for V and 3 bases for J; bases not matched to a gene: 10. The germline V gene encodes CDR1 SQVTM and CDR2 ANQGSEA. This CDR3 is 16 amino acids long. The chain's CDR3 is CSVEGGVAGAGYEQYF. The CDR3 nucleotides read TGCAGCGTTGAAGGGGGGGTAGCGGGAGCTGGCTACGAGCAGTACTTC.

The V gene is TRBV5-1, the J gene TRBJ2-7, with D possibly TRBD1 on 5 matching bases. Germline V gene data show CDR1 as SGHRS and CDR2 as YFSETQ. The CDR3 has 14 amino acids. Between the trimmed V and J ends, which lost 0 bases and 2 bases, there was a span of 9 bases. This CDR3 is CASSLDRRTYEQYF. Here the CDR3 DNA reads TGCGCCAGCAGCTTGGACAGGAGAACCTACGAGCAGTACTTC.

The CDR3, as DNA: TGTGCCAGCAGTCCCAGTGAGGAAAGAAAACTGTTTTTT. Its protein is CASSPSEERKLFF. J is TRBJ1-4 and V is TRBV6-5; D call uncertain. Germline V gene data show CDR1 as MNHEY and CDR2 as SVGAGI. Trimming stripped 5 bases from V and 10 bases from J, with 14 bases between. This CDR3 spans 13 amino acids.

V is TRBV7-8 and J is TRBJ1-2, with D unresolved. Per germline, CDR1 SGHVS and CDR2 FQNEAQ. V lost 5 bases and J lost 6, with 13 bases in between. The CDR3 covers 13 residues. The CDR3 region is CASSTGRGDGYTF. The CDR3 DNA follows: TGTGCCAGCAGCACCGGGAGAGGTGATGGCTACACCTTC.

The chain uses TRBV5-6 and TRBJ1-5; D might be TRBD1 (5 bases). This CDR3 is built from 12 residues. The germline V and J ends were trimmed by 10 bases and 5 bases, with 13 bases remaining between them. The V gene's germline CDR1 is SGHDT and CDR2 YYEEEE. As DNA, the CDR3 is TGTGCCGAGAACAGGCTGGATCAGCCCCAGCATTTT. It is translated as CAENRLDQPQHF.